Shown below are 13 T cell receptor beta chains from a single sample sequenced in a study of cytomegalovirus exposure and HLA in healthy donors. Primers included in the PCR were 60 Vbeta and 13 Jbeta primers. Libraries were prepared by immunoSEQ multiplex PCR; TCRdb keeps only in-frame clonotypes and omits some of them. The table shows roughly 180,000 clones, with 65% to 85% occurring only once. Sequenced material: PBMCs. These receptors all stem from a woman aged 30 to 39 in good health and CMV-seropositive.

The chain combines TRBV6-5 with TRBJ1-5; D is undetermined. V was shortened by 4 bases and J by 4 bases, with 14 bases between the two germline ends. The CDR3 totals 15 residues. Germline CDR1 reads MNHEY; CDR2 reads SVGAGI. CDR3 bases: TGTGCCAGCAGTTCCACCCAGTCCGGGAATCAGCCCCAGCATTTT. Its translation: CASSSTQSGNQPQHF.

V is TRBV6-5 and J is TRBJ2-7; D not resolved. Germline lookup yields CDR1 MNHEY and CDR2 SVGAGI. V lost 4 bases, J lost 3 bases, and 4 bases lay in between. The CDR3 runs to 11 residues. CDR3 protein: CASSFGYEQYF. As DNA, the CDR3 is TGTGCCAGCAGTTTCGGCTACGAGCAGTACTTC.

This chain uses TRBV28 with TRBJ1-3, with D unresolved. The CDR3 totals 13 residues. Germline V lookup: CDR1 MDHEN, CDR2 SYDVKM. The V end lost 8 bases, the J end lost 0 bases, and 8 bases lay between the germline ends. CDR3 sequence reads: CASRVSSGNTIYF. The CDR3 bases are TGTGCCAGCCGGGTCAGCTCTGGAAACACCATATATTTT. Together with reference TRBV28 and TRBJ1-3, the CDR3 gives the full variable domain: DVKVTQSSRYLVKRTGEKVFLECVQDMDHENMFWYRQDPGLGLRLIYFSYDVKMKEKGDIPEGYSVSREKKERFSLILESASTNQTSMYLCASRVSSGNTIYFGEGSWLTVV.

This clone was recorded only once. The CDR3 DNA sequence: TGTGCCAGCCTCCGTGCAAAACTATTTGGGGAGCTGTTTTTT. It encodes CASLRAKLFGELFF. The chain employs TRBV6-1 and TRBJ2-2; D remains ambiguous. Germline CDR1 and CDR2: MNHNS and SASEGT. The V and J ends lost 8 bases and 8 bases respectively, with 18 bases between them. This CDR3 has 14 residues.

This chain joins TRBV5-1 and TRBJ1-2; tentative D call: TRBD1 (6 bases). Trimming cost V 0 bases and J 7 bases, with 16 bases left between them. Per the germline V gene, CDR1 is SGHRS and CDR2 is YFSETQ. The CDR3 has 15 amino acids. CDR3: CASSLGQAGIGGYTF. DNA for the CDR3: TGCGCCAGCAGCTTGGGACAGGCTGGTATAGGTGGCTACACCTTC.

The chain joins TRBV7-3 to TRBJ2-3; 9 positions match TRBD2. This CDR3 contains 18 residues. Germline-derived CDR1 and CDR2 are SGHTA and FQGTGA. V shed 4 bases and J 0 bases; nucleotides not matched to a gene: 11. This chain's CDR3 is CASSSFAGGYTSTDTQYF. The CDR3 DNA follows: TGTGCCAGCAGCTCCTTTGCGGGGGGGTACACTAGCACAGATACGCAGTATTTT.

This clone was observed a handful of times. The rearrangement uses TRBV18 and TRBJ2-5; D possibly corresponds to TRBD1 (6 bases). CDR1 and CDR2 (germline): KGHSH, LQKENI. The CDR3 covers 18 residues. V was clipped by 3 bases and J by 2 bases, with 22 bases between them. DNA of the CDR3: TGTGCCAGCTCACCGCCTTTTATACAGGGAAGGGGACAAGAGACCCAGTACTTC. Translated, it gives CASSPPFIQGRGQETQYF.

The genes are TRBV6-1 and TRBJ1-5, with 7 positions matching TRBD1. Germline V CDR1 and CDR2: MNHNS, SASEGT. CDR3 size: 16 residues. The J segment lost 7 bases and the V segment lost 1 base, leaving 10 bases of the junction unmatched. This CDR3 is CASSEGSRQGEQPQHF. CDR3 bases: TGTGCCAGCAGTGAAGGGTCCCGACAGGGTGAGCAGCCCCAGCATTTT.

A single count supports this clone. The chain carries TRBV29-1 and TRBJ2-5; a weak D match, TRBD2 (5 bases). Near its end, the DNA agrees better with TRBJ2-7, so the J call may be wrong. CDR3 length equals 14 residues. Per the germline V gene, CDR1 is SQVTM and CDR2 is ANQGSEA. The CDR3 is CSVEEDSHSYEQYF. For the CDR3, the DNA is TGCAGCGTTGAAGAGGACTCCCACTCCTACGAGCAGTACTTC.

The chain links TRBV4-2 to TRBJ2-6; D call uncertain. The CDR3 runs to 13 residues. Germline CDR1 reads LGHNA; CDR2 reads YNFKEQ. Trimming left V 3 bases short and J 3 bases short, with 3 bases between. The CDR3: CASSHSGANVLTF. The CDR3 DNA follows: TGTGCCAGCAGCCACAGTGGGGCCAACGTCCTGACTTTC.

The chain recombines TRBV9 with TRBJ2-1; perhaps TRBD1 as D (5 bases). The ends were cut back, 1 base at V and 3 bases at J, with 14 bases in the middle. Germline assignment: CDR1 SGDLS and CDR2 YYNGEE. The CDR3 is 16 amino acids. Written as DNA, the CDR3 is TGTGCCAGCAGCGTATCTACAGGCGTAGACTACAATGAGCAGTTCTTC. Its protein product is CASSVSTGVDYNEQFF.

The chain is built from TRBV7-8 and TRBJ1-5; possible D gene TRBD1, 5 bases. Trimming left V 0 bases short and J 3 bases short, with 12 bases between. CDR3 length: 16 residues. Germline V gene data show CDR1 as SGHVS and CDR2 as FQNEAQ. CDR3 nucleotide sequence: TGTGCCAGCAGCTTAGCGCTGGCAGGGATCAATCAGCCCCAGCATTTT. This gives the protein CASSLALAGINQPQHF.

The chain has TRBV13 and TRBJ2-7; TRBD1 matches at 9 bases. V shed 5 bases, J shed 6 bases, and the junction held 8 bases outside the gene matches. Germline CDR1 is PRHDT and CDR2 is FYEKMQ (reference sequence). The CDR3 loop spans 14 amino acids. DNA for the CDR3: TGTGCCAGCAGCCCGCAGACAGGGGGTGGCGAGCAGTACTTC. Protein product: CASSPQTGGGEQYF.